A single sample is the source of the 24 T cell receptor beta chains below, sequenced in a study of cytomegalovirus exposure and HLA in healthy donors. The PCR used 60 Vbeta and 13 Jbeta primers. Sequenced by immunoSEQ multiplex PCR; TCRdb stores in-frame clones only, minus some. The sample records tens of thousands of clones, around 73% being singletons. Sequenced input: PBMCs. Every receptor here comes from a woman in her thirties in good health and CMV-seronegative.

The rearrangement joins TRBV30 to TRBJ2-3; TRBD2 might be the D (6 bases). CDR3 length: 15 residues. CDR1 GTSNPN and CDR2 SVGIG come from the germline V gene (reference sequence). V was pared by 0 bases and J by 2 bases, with 12 bases between. The CDR3 bases are TGTGCCTGGAGTGTACGTAGCGGCCTCACAGATACGCAGTATTTT. This gives the protein CAWSVRSGLTDTQYF. Variable domain in full (rest from reference TRBV30 and TRBJ2-3): SQTIHQWPATLVQPVGSPLSLECTVEGTSNPNLYWYRQAAGRGLQLLFYSVGIGQISSEVPQNLSASRPQDRQFILSSKKLLLSDSGFYLCAWSVRSGLTDTQYFGPGTRLTVL.

This clone was seen once. The CDR3 reads CASSRGTGAAGELFF. In DNA form, the CDR3 reads TGCGCCAGCAGCCGGGGCACAGGGGCGGCCGGGGAGCTGTTTTTT. This sequence joins TRBV4-1 and TRBJ2-2, with 7 bases fitting TRBD1. J lost 6 bases, V lost 4 bases, and 8 bases had no gene match. The CDR3 consists of 15 residues. Germline V CDR1 and CDR2: MGHRA, YSYEKL.

About this clone: The germline gene is not matched at one end of the junction; a read error may be the cause. This sequence joins TRBV29-1 and TRBJ1-1; D gene unclear. This CDR3 contains 14 residues. CDR1 is SQVTM, CDR2 ANQGSEA, per germline. CDR3 protein: CSVEENVMNTETFF. The CDR3 DNA is TGCAGCGTTGAGGAGAACGTCATGAACACTGAAACTTTCTTT. Full variable domain (outside the CDR3, taken from reference TRBV29-1 and TRBJ1-1): SAVISQKPSRDICQRGTSLTIQCQVDSQVTMMFWYRQQPGQSLTLIATANQGSEATYESGFVIDKFPISRPNLTFSTLTVSNMSPEDSSIYLCSVEENVMNTETFFGQGTRLTVV.

The chain employs TRBV18 and TRBJ2-7, with a possible D match to TRBD2 (5 bases). The CDR3 covers 15 residues. V lost 0 bases to trimming and J lost 5 bases, with 14 bases between them. Germline loops: CDR1 KGHSH, CDR2 LQKENI. Here the CDR3 reads CASSPPSIKRDEQYF. The CDR3 region has the DNA TGTGCCAGCTCACCACCTAGTATCAAGAGGGACGAGCAGTACTTC.

The rearrangement joins TRBV30 to TRBJ1-2; D is undetermined. From germline, CDR1 is GTSNPN and CDR2 SVGIG (reference sequence). The CDR3 consists of 14 residues. V was cut by 0 bases and J by 0 bases, with 8 bases left in between. In DNA form, the CDR3 reads TGTGCCTGGAGTGTATTGGGAGCTAACTATGGCTACACCTTC. This translates into CAWSVLGANYGYTF.

The rearrangement uses TRBV4-1 and TRBJ2-5, with D possibly TRBD2 on 5 matching bases. This CDR3 is 15 amino acids long. Trimming removed 3 bases from V and 3 bases from J, with 14 bases in between. The germline gives CDR1 MGHRA, CDR2 YSYEKL. The CDR3 region has the DNA TGCGCCAGCAGCCACATAGATAAGAGGGAAGAGACCCAGTACTTC. It encodes CASSHIDKREETQYF.

V gene TRBV5-4 combines with J gene TRBJ2-3, with D unresolved. V lost 2 bases to trimming and J lost 2 bases, with 12 bases between them. Germline V gives CDR1 SGHNT, CDR2 YYREEE (reference sequence). CDR3 length: 15 amino acids. The DNA of the CDR3 is TGTGCCAGCAGCTTACTACCTACGGTCACAGATACGCAGTATTTT. Encoded protein: CASSLLPTVTDTQYF.

V usage is TRBV6-1 and J usage is TRBJ1-1, with 8 bases fitting TRBD1. Germline V CDR1 and CDR2: MNHNS, SASEGT. Unmatched junction bases numbered 1, after V lost 3 bases and J lost 1 base. This CDR3 has 14 residues. Here the CDR3 reads CASSEGQENTEAFF. DNA for the CDR3: TGTGCCAGCAGTGAGGGACAGGAGAACACTGAAGCTTTCTTT.

This clone was picked up one time. The chain recombines TRBV2 with TRBJ2-5; D not resolved. The V end lost 8 bases, the J end lost 11 bases, and 15 bases lay between the germline ends. The CDR3 sequence is 11 residues long. Germline lookup yields CDR1 SNHLY and CDR2 FYNNEI. The CDR3 is CASALRSGQYF. DNA of the CDR3: TGTGCCAGCGCGTTAAGGAGTGGGCAGTACTTC.

This chain joins TRBV7-8 and TRBJ2-7; TRBD2 aligns across 9 bases. The CDR3 is 14 residues long. Trimming took 5 bases from V and 2 from J; bases not matched to a gene: 4. The germline CDR1 and CDR2 sequences are SGHVS and FQNEAQ. The CDR3 is CASSRGGGPYEQYF. CDR3 DNA sequence: TGTGCCAGCAGCCGCGGGGGGGGACCCTACGAGCAGTACTTC.

This chain connects TRBV5-1 to TRBJ2-7; 8 nucleotides line up with TRBD2. Germline CDR1 reads SGHRS; CDR2 reads YFSETQ. The V gene end was trimmed by 6 bases and the J gene end by 6 bases; junction bases not matched to a gene: 14. This CDR3 spans 15 amino acids. The CDR3 reads CASTLDGRVIGEQYF. CDR3 DNA sequence: TGCGCCAGCACCCTTGACGGGAGGGTGATTGGCGAGCAGTACTTC.

The CDR3 nucleotides are TGTGCCAGCATCCGCGGGTCCAATCAGCCCCAGCATTTT. Its protein is CASIRGSNQPQHF. The rearrangement links TRBV6-1 to TRBJ1-5; D gene ambiguous. The CDR3 is 13 residues long. Trimming took off 7 bases at V and 3 bases at J, with 10 bases between the two ends. Germline-derived CDR1 and CDR2 are MNHNS and SASEGT.

The V and J genes are TRBV7-9 and TRBJ1-1; D call uncertain. Germline V gene data show CDR1 as SEHNR and CDR2 as FQNEAQ (reference sequence). V was clipped by 8 bases and J by 6 bases, with 10 bases between them. The CDR3 extends over 11 amino acids. Here the CDR3 DNA reads TGTGCCAGCCGCTCCGCGGCTGAAGCTTTCTTT. Translation: CASRSAAEAFF.

The chain links TRBV15 to TRBJ1-4; D gene unclear. CDR1 and CDR2 from the germline V gene are LNHNV and YYDKDF (reference sequence). This CDR3 region has 13 residues. Deletions cut 5 bases from V and 16 bases from J, with 20 bases between. This CDR3 is CATSPQTGIGGFF. Written as DNA, the CDR3 is TGTGCCACCAGCCCCCAAACGGGTATAGGAGGGTTTTTT.

The V gene is TRBV9, the J gene TRBJ2-2, with TRBD1 identical over 7 bases. V lost 4 bases and J lost 4; bases outside the gene matches: 7. The germline V gene encodes CDR1 SGDLS and CDR2 YYNGEE. The CDR3 runs to 15 residues. Written as DNA, the CDR3 is TGTGCCAGCAGCTCCTCGACAGGGTCCACCGGGGAGCTGTTTTTT. Protein product: CASSSSTGSTGELFF.

The chain recombines TRBV5-8 with TRBJ1-2; D unclear. Deletions cut 7 bases from V and 7 bases from J, with 14 bases between. The CDR3 length is 12 residues. Germline V gene data show CDR1 as SGHTS and CDR2 as YDEGEE. This CDR3 reads CASEEGTVGYTF. The CDR3 region has the DNA TGTGCCAGCGAGGAGGGAACGGTTGGCTACACCTTC. Together with reference TRBV5-8 and TRBJ1-2, the CDR3 gives the full variable domain: EAGVTQSPTHLIKTRGQQATLRCSPISGHTSVYWYQQALGLGLQFLLWYDEGEERNRGNFPPRFSGRQFPNYSSELNVNALELEDSALYLCASEEGTVGYTFGSGTRLTVV.

The chain is built from TRBV5-6 and TRBJ2-5; TRBD1 matches 8 bases. The CDR3 spans 19 residues. J gave up 5 bases and V 0 bases, and 18 bases lay outside the gene matches. CDR1 and CDR2 from the germline V gene are SGHDT and YYEEEE. CDR3 nucleotide sequence: TGTGCCAGCAGCTTGGTCGGGACAGGACTACAAAGAACCTTTGAGACCCAGTACTTC. Amino acid sequence: CASSLVGTGLQRTFETQYF.

This clone has just a few counts. The CDR3 DNA sequence: TGTGCCTGGAGCCCGCGGGGGGGCGAGTTCAATGAGCAGTTCTTC. This gives the protein CAWSPRGGEFNEQFF. The chain couples TRBV30 to TRBJ2-1; 9 bases are shared with TRBD2. Germline V CDR1 and CDR2: GTSNPN, SVGIG (reference sequence). CDR3 length: 15 amino acids. With 3 bases clipped from V and 6 bases from J, the junction kept 9 bases outside the gene matches.

The gene calls are TRBV5-1 and TRBJ1-5, with D unresolved. Per germline, CDR1 SGHRS and CDR2 YFSETQ. The CDR3 sequence is 13 residues long. Deletions cut 0 bases from V and 5 bases from J, with 6 bases between. CDR3 region: CASSLATDQPQHF. In DNA form, the CDR3 reads TGCGCCAGCAGCTTGGCCACGGATCAGCCCCAGCATTTT.

The chain joins TRBV6-1 to TRBJ1-5, with TRBD1 matching 7 bases. Germline V gene sequence: CDR1 MNHNS, CDR2 SASEGT. After removal of 6 bases from V and 4 bases from J, the junction contained 9 bases not matched to a gene. The CDR3 consists of 15 residues. CDR3 amino acids: CASSYRDSDNQPQHF. For the CDR3, the DNA is TGTGCCAGCAGCTACCGGGACAGCGATAATCAGCCCCAGCATTTT.

This clone was seen just once. V usage is TRBV7-3 and J usage is TRBJ2-3; possibly TRBD2 for D (6 bases). Germline V lookup: CDR1 SGHTA, CDR2 FQGTGA. Trimming took off 5 bases at V and 2 bases at J, with 11 bases between the two ends. The CDR3 spans 14 residues. CDR3 in DNA: TGTGCCAGCAGCCCTCAGCGGGTCACAGATACGCAGTATTTT. This translates into CASSPQRVTDTQYF.

The rearrangement uses TRBV4-2 and TRBJ2-3; a possible D gene is TRBD2 (5 bases). CDR3 size: 16 residues. In germline, CDR1 is LGHNA, CDR2 YNFKEQ. The V and J ends lost 4 bases and 0 bases respectively, with 14 bases between them. The CDR3 DNA reads TGTGCCAGCAGCCTAGAGGGCCTACCGAGCACAGATACGCAGTATTTT. Its translation: CASSLEGLPSTDTQYF.

For the CDR3, the DNA is TGTGCCACCAGCAGAGCCCTAGAGATCACTGAAGCTTTCTTT. Protein: CATSRALEITEAFF. J is TRBJ1-1 and V is TRBV15, with D hard to call. This CDR3 has 14 amino acids. The V end was cut by 1 base, the J end by 4 bases, with 10 bases between. Germline-derived CDR1 and CDR2 are LNHNV and YYDKDF (reference sequence).

This clone came up a few times. This chain links TRBV4-2 with TRBJ2-1; 8 nucleotides agree with TRBD1. Looked up from germline, CDR1 is LGHNA and CDR2 is YNFKEQ. CDR3 length equals 15 residues. After removal of 6 bases from V and 5 bases from J, the junction contained 9 bases not matched to a gene. The CDR3 is CASSPGTGVNNEQFF. DNA of the CDR3: TGTGCCAGCAGTCCCGGGACAGGTGTAAACAATGAGCAGTTCTTC.